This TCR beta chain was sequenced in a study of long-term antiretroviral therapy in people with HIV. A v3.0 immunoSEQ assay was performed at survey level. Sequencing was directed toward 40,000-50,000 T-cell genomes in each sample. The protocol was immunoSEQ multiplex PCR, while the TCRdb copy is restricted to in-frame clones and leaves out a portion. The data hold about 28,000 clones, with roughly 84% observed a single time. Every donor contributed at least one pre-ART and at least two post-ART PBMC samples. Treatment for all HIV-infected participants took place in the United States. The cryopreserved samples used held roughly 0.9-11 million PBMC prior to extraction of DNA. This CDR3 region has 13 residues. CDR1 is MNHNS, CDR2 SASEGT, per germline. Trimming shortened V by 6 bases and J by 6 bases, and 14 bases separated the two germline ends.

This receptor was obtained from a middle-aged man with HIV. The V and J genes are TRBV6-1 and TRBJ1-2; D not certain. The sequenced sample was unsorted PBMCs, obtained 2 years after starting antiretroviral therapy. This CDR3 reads CASRSILQDGYTF. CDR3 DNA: TGTGCCAGCAGATCAATCCTGCAGGATGGCTACACCTTC.